This T cell receptor (beta chain) was recovered during a study of blood T cell repertoires in COVID-19. Looking at the study overall: Acute and convalescent COVID-19 samples came from the United States, Italy and Spain. Sample material is recorded as cDNA or gDNA derived from T cells, B-cell-depleted T cells, or PBMCs.

In the authors' workflow: Amplification with reference gene primers provided the estimates of nucleated cell counts. Produced via immunoSEQ multiplex PCR; TCRdb's table is partial and in-frame only. V and J calls and clone size are as listed in that table; D and trimming were resolved from the DNA. The sample lists 200,000 to 300,000 clones; about 80% were seen once. The sequenced sample consisted of peripheral blood. The receptor comes from a human donor in a cohort sampled during active COVID-19.

This chain's CDR3 is CASTPNKRAGSYNEQFF. As DNA, the CDR3 is TGTGCCAGTACCCCAAATAAGCGGGCTGGCTCCTACAATGAGCAGTTCTTC. The chain carries TRBV19 and TRBJ2-1, with D possibly being TRBD2 (6 bases). V lost 7 bases and J lost 0, with 19 bases in between. CDR3 length: 17 amino acids. From germline, CDR1 is LNHDA and CDR2 SQIVND (reference sequence).